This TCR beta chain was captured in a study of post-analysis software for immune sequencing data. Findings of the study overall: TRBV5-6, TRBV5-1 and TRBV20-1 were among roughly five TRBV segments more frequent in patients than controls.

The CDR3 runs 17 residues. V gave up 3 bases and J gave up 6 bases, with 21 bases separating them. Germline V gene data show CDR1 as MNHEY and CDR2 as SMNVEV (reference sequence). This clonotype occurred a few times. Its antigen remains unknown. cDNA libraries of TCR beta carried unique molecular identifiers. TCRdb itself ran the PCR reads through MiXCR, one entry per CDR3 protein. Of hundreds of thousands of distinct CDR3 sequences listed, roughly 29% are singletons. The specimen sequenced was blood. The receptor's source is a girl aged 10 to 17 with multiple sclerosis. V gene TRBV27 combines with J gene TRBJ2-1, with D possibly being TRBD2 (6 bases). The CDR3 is CASSFRALSGGSNEQFF. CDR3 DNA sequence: TGTGCCAGCAGTTTCAGGGCGCTTAGCGGCGGAAGCAATGAGCAGTTCTTC.